The rows below give T cell receptor beta chains drawn from one sample of a study of T cell changes during pregnancy in multiple sclerosis. The assay was immunoSEQ multiplex PCR, and TCRdb's table has in-frame clones only and misses some. The sample holds roughly 64,000 clones, about 96% seen once. This material consisted of CD8+ T cells from peripheral blood mononuclear cells, taken after pregnancy. The receptors come from a female donor with multiple sclerosis, enrolled in a pregnancy study. Each CDR3 is given with its conserved first and last residue. Each record gives: J gene, clone size, V gene, D gene, CDR3 DNA, CDR3 protein. A D gene is named only where the DNA matches it firmly. Clone size is not always given. Where it is, it says once, few, many or a class for expanded clones.

J gene: TRBJ1-4
clone size: -
V gene: TRBV9
D gene: TRBD1
CDR3 DNA: TGTGCCAGCAGCGTATGGGGACAGTCTAATGAAAAACTGTTTTTT
CDR3 protein: CASSVWGQSNEKLFF

J gene: TRBJ1-2
clone size: once
V gene: TRBV6-1
D gene: -
CDR3 DNA: TGTGCCAGCAAAGAGAACAGGGTCTATGGCTACACCTTC
CDR3 protein: CASKENRVYGYTF

J gene: TRBJ2-7
clone size: -
V gene: TRBV29-1
D gene: -
CDR3 DNA: TGCAGCGTACGTTGGGGCCACGAGCAGTACTTC
CDR3 protein: CSVRWGHEQYF

J gene: TRBJ1-2
clone size: -
V gene: TRBV27
D gene: -
CDR3 DNA: TGTGCCAGCAGTCTCCACGGGGGAGGGGTCAATGGCTACACCTTC
CDR3 protein: CASSLHGGGVNGYTF

J gene: TRBJ2-1
clone size: -
V gene: TRBV27
D gene: TRBD2
CDR3 DNA: TGTGCCAGCAGTCATCCGGGACTAGGCCCGTACAATGAGCAGTTCTTC
CDR3 protein: CASSHPGLGPYNEQFF

J gene: TRBJ2-5
clone size: -
V gene: TRBV4-2
D gene: -
CDR3 DNA: TGTGCCAGCAGCCAAGATCCCAGGGGTGCAGAGACCCAGTACTTC
CDR3 protein: CASSQDPRGAETQYF

J gene: TRBJ2-1
clone size: -
V gene: TRBV29-1
D gene: TRBD1
CDR3 DNA: TGCAGCGTCCGGGACAGGGTGTACAATGAGCAGTTCTTC
CDR3 protein: CSVRDRVYNEQFF

J gene: TRBJ2-2
clone size: -
V gene: TRBV27
D gene: -
CDR3 DNA: TGTGCCAGCAGGTTACAGGGAGCGGGCACCGGGGAGCTGTTTTTT
CDR3 protein: CASRLQGAGTGELFF

J gene: TRBJ2-7
clone size: -
V gene: TRBV7-2
D gene: TRBD2
CDR3 DNA: TGTGCCAGCAGCCCGGGACTAGCGGGAGGGCCCGAACACGAGCAGTACTTC
CDR3 protein: CASSPGLAGGPEHEQYF

J gene: TRBJ2-7
clone size: -
V gene: TRBV4-1
D gene: TRBD1
CDR3 DNA: TGCGCCAGCAGCCAACGACAGGGCTACGAGCAGTACTTC
CDR3 protein: CASSQRQGYEQYF

J gene: TRBJ2-7
clone size: -
V gene: TRBV29-1
D gene: TRBD1
CDR3 DNA: TGCAGCGTTGCCGGGACAGGCTACGAGCAGTACTTC
CDR3 protein: CSVAGTGYEQYF

J gene: TRBJ1-2
clone size: once
V gene: TRBV29-1
D gene: -
CDR3 DNA: TGCAGCGTTGAGCGGCAGGGTACTAACTATGGCTACACCTTC
CDR3 protein: CSVERQGTNYGYTF

J gene: TRBJ2-7
clone size: -
V gene: TRBV7-9
D gene: -
CDR3 DNA: TGTGCCAGCAGCTCCGACTCAAGCTCCTACGAGCAGTACTTC
CDR3 protein: CASSSDSSSYEQYF

J gene: TRBJ1-2
clone size: -
V gene: TRBV11-2
D gene: -
CDR3 DNA: TGTGCCAGCAGCCCCCTGACAGTTAACTATGGCTACACCTTC
CDR3 protein: CASSPLTVNYGYTF

J gene: TRBJ2-7
clone size: -
V gene: TRBV4-1
D gene: TRBD2
CDR3 DNA: TGCGCCAGCAGCCAAGGGACTAGCGGGATGGGTCGGTACTACGAGCAGTACTTC
CDR3 protein: CASSQGTSGMGRYYEQYF

J gene: TRBJ2-7
clone size: -
V gene: TRBV19
D gene: TRBD2
CDR3 DNA: TGTGCCAGTAGTTTTAGCGGGAGGGACTACGAGCAGTACTTC
CDR3 protein: CASSFSGRDYEQYF

J gene: TRBJ2-7
clone size: -
V gene: TRBV7-2
D gene: -
CDR3 DNA: TGTGCCAGCAGCTCCCGTTACGAGCAGTACTTC
CDR3 protein: CASSSRYEQYF

J gene: TRBJ2-7
clone size: -
V gene: TRBV28
D gene: -
CDR3 DNA: TGTGCCAGCAGCCAGGTCCAGGACTCCTACGAGCAGTACTTC
CDR3 protein: CASSQVQDSYEQYF

J gene: TRBJ2-7
clone size: -
V gene: TRBV18
D gene: -
CDR3 DNA: TGTGCCAGCTCGACGGGTCGAAGCTCCTACGAGCAGTACTTC
CDR3 protein: CASSTGRSSYEQYF

J gene: TRBJ1-1
clone size: -
V gene: TRBV5-5
D gene: -
CDR3 DNA: TGTGCCAGCAGCTGGGTGCGGCAAACTGAAGCTTTCTTT
CDR3 protein: CASSWVRQTEAFF

J gene: TRBJ2-6
clone size: -
V gene: TRBV2
D gene: -
CDR3 DNA: TGTGCCAGCAGCGAATCGGAGTATGGGGCCAACGTCCTGACTTTC
CDR3 protein: CASSESEYGANVLTF

J gene: TRBJ2-7
clone size: -
V gene: TRBV27
D gene: -
CDR3 DNA: TGTGCCAGCAGTACAGGGACAAGCAACGAGCAGTACTTC
CDR3 protein: CASSTGTSNEQYF

J gene: TRBJ2-5
clone size: -
V gene: TRBV29-1
D gene: -
CDR3 DNA: TGCAGCGTTGATTACGGGTTCGAAGAGACCCAGTACTTC
CDR3 protein: CSVDYGFEETQYF

J gene: TRBJ1-1
clone size: -
V gene: TRBV9
D gene: -
CDR3 DNA: TGTGCCAGCAGCCCTCAAGGGCGGGGGGGTAACACTGAAGCTTTCTTT
CDR3 protein: CASSPQGRGGNTEAFF

J gene: TRBJ2-7
clone size: -
V gene: TRBV28
D gene: -
CDR3 DNA: TGTGCCAGCACCTTGGGGCCCCGGGACGAGCAGTACTTC
CDR3 protein: CASTLGPRDEQYF

J gene: TRBJ2-7
clone size: -
V gene: TRBV7-3
D gene: TRBD2
CDR3 DNA: TGTGCCAGCAGCCTTCTAGCGGGAAGCGCATACGAGCAGTACTTC
CDR3 protein: CASSLLAGSAYEQYF

J gene: TRBJ1-1
clone size: -
V gene: TRBV28
D gene: -
CDR3 DNA: TGTGCCAGCAGTTTGACTATGGCCGAAGCTTTCTTT
CDR3 protein: CASSLTMAEAFF

J gene: TRBJ2-1
clone size: -
V gene: TRBV15
D gene: TRBD2
CDR3 DNA: TGTGCCACCAGCAGAGGGAATCGGGGACTAGCAGACGAGCAGTTCTTC
CDR3 protein: CATSRGNRGLADEQFF

J gene: TRBJ1-5
clone size: -
V gene: TRBV28
D gene: -
CDR3 DNA: TGTGCCAGCAGTTCCCCCGGCAATCAGCCCCAGCATTTT
CDR3 protein: CASSSPGNQPQHF

J gene: TRBJ2-7
clone size: -
V gene: TRBV7-9
D gene: -
CDR3 DNA: TGTGCCAGCAGCCCTAGGGGGGGTTCGACCTACGAGCAGTACTTC
CDR3 protein: CASSPRGGSTYEQYF

J gene: TRBJ2-5
clone size: -
V gene: TRBV7-6
D gene: TRBD2
CDR3 DNA: TGTGCCAGCAGCCTTCGAGGGCGGGGGAGTGGTGTCGGAGAGACCCAGTACTTC
CDR3 protein: CASSLRGRGSGVGETQYF

J gene: TRBJ2-7
clone size: once
V gene: TRBV27
D gene: TRBD2
CDR3 DNA: TGTGCCAGCAGTTCCCCGGGACTAGGCTTCTACGAGCAGTACTTC
CDR3 protein: CASSSPGLGFYEQYF

J gene: TRBJ2-5
clone size: -
V gene: TRBV28
D gene: -
CDR3 DNA: TGTGCCAGCACCACACTATCTGCAGTTAGGTACCAAGAGACCCAGTACTTC
CDR3 protein: CASTTLSAVRYQETQYF

J gene: TRBJ2-3
clone size: -
V gene: TRBV9
D gene: -
CDR3 DNA: TGTGCCAGCAGCGTAGTTGGGGAGACAGATACGCAGTATTTT
CDR3 protein: CASSVVGETDTQYF

J gene: TRBJ2-5
clone size: -
V gene: TRBV2
D gene: TRBD1
CDR3 DNA: TGTGCCAGCAGTGAATACAGGGGGCACTGGGAGTACTTC
CDR3 protein: CASSEYRGHWEYF

J gene: TRBJ2-1
clone size: once
V gene: TRBV7-9
D gene: -
CDR3 DNA: TGTGCCAGCAGCTTAGGGTCCACATTTAATGAGCAGTTCTTC
CDR3 protein: CASSLGSTFNEQFF

J gene: TRBJ2-7
clone size: -
V gene: TRBV2
D gene: -
CDR3 DNA: TGTGCCAGCATTGCGGGGATTGGAGGCGAGCAGTACTTC
CDR3 protein: CASIAGIGGEQYF

J gene: TRBJ2-7
clone size: -
V gene: TRBV28
D gene: -
CDR3 DNA: TGTGCCAGCAGTTTGACATCCGCGTATACCTACGAGCAGTACTTC
CDR3 protein: CASSLTSAYTYEQYF

J gene: TRBJ2-1
clone size: -
V gene: TRBV11-2
D gene: TRBD2
CDR3 DNA: TGTGCCAGCAGCCTACTAGCGAACGAGCAGTTCTTC
CDR3 protein: CASSLLANEQFF

J gene: TRBJ2-7
clone size: -
V gene: TRBV10-2
D gene: -
CDR3 DNA: TGCGCCATCACCGACGGGAGAGACGAGCAGTACTTC
CDR3 protein: CAITDGRDEQYF

J gene: TRBJ2-7
clone size: -
V gene: TRBV21-1
D gene: -
CDR3 DNA: TGTGCCAGCAGCAAGCCCACCCGGGACATTAGCCAGTACGAGCAGTACTTC
CDR3 protein: CASSKPTRDISQYEQYF

J gene: TRBJ2-1
clone size: -
V gene: TRBV27
D gene: TRBD2
CDR3 DNA: TGTGCCAGCAGCCGTAGCGGGAGGATTAACAATGAGCAGTTCTTC
CDR3 protein: CASSRSGRINNEQFF

J gene: TRBJ2-7
clone size: -
V gene: TRBV29-1
D gene: TRBD1
CDR3 DNA: TGCAGCGTTGAACAGGGGGCCTCCTACGAGCAGTACTTC
CDR3 protein: CSVEQGASYEQYF

J gene: TRBJ2-1
clone size: few
V gene: TRBV5-1
D gene: TRBD2
CDR3 DNA: TGCGCCAGCAGCCCCGGACTAGCGGGGTACTACAATGAGCAGTTCTTC
CDR3 protein: CASSPGLAGYYNEQFF

J gene: TRBJ2-3
clone size: -
V gene: TRBV29-1
D gene: -
CDR3 DNA: TGCAGCGTTGAAGGGGCCGGCACAGATACGCAGTATTTT
CDR3 protein: CSVEGAGTDTQYF

J gene: TRBJ2-1
clone size: once
V gene: TRBV19
D gene: TRBD2
CDR3 DNA: TGTGCCAGTAGTATTATCCTAGCGGGAGGCAATGAGCAGTTCTTC
CDR3 protein: CASSIILAGGNEQFF

J gene: TRBJ2-7
clone size: once
V gene: TRBV9
D gene: TRBD2
CDR3 DNA: TGTGCCAGCAGCCCATTAGCGGGGATCCCCTACGAGCAGTACTTC
CDR3 protein: CASSPLAGIPYEQYF

J gene: TRBJ2-7
clone size: once
V gene: TRBV27
D gene: TRBD1
CDR3 DNA: TGTGCCAGCAGTGTGGGACAGGGGGCGTTCGAGCAGTACTTC
CDR3 protein: CASSVGQGAFEQYF

J gene: TRBJ2-1
clone size: once
V gene: TRBV6-6
D gene: -
CDR3 DNA: TGTGCCAGCAGTACCGGGAACTACAATGAGCAGTTCTTC
CDR3 protein: CASSTGNYNEQFF

J gene: TRBJ1-1
clone size: -
V gene: TRBV25-1
D gene: -
CDR3 DNA: TGTGCCAGCAGTGACACAGGGAACACTGAAGCTTTCTTT
CDR3 protein: CASSDTGNTEAFF

J gene: TRBJ2-3
clone size: -
V gene: TRBV7-9
D gene: -
CDR3 DNA: TGTGCCAGCAACGGGGGGCCATCGGCAGATACGCAGTATTTT
CDR3 protein: CASNGGPSADTQYF

J gene: TRBJ2-2
clone size: -
V gene: TRBV7-6
D gene: TRBD2
CDR3 DNA: TGTGCCAGCAGCTCGACTCGGCTAGCGGGAGGAGGTGGGGAGCTGTTTTTT
CDR3 protein: CASSSTRLAGGGGELFF

J gene: TRBJ2-1
clone size: -
V gene: TRBV29-1
D gene: -
CDR3 DNA: TGCAGCGTTGACAGGTTAGTCTACAATGAGCAGTTCTTC
CDR3 protein: CSVDRLVYNEQFF

J gene: TRBJ1-1
clone size: once
V gene: TRBV29-1
D gene: TRBD1
CDR3 DNA: TGCAGCGTTGTTAGCCCCGGGACAGGGGACACTGAAGCTTTCTTT
CDR3 protein: CSVVSPGTGDTEAFF

J gene: TRBJ2-7
clone size: once
V gene: TRBV27
D gene: TRBD2
CDR3 DNA: TGTGCCAGCAGCCTACTAGCGGGAGTGGACGAGCAGTACTTC
CDR3 protein: CASSLLAGVDEQYF

J gene: TRBJ2-3
clone size: -
V gene: TRBV5-1
D gene: -
CDR3 DNA: TGCGCCAGCAGCCAGCGGCCGGATACAGATACGCAGTATTTT
CDR3 protein: CASSQRPDTDTQYF

J gene: TRBJ2-1
clone size: -
V gene: TRBV27
D gene: -
CDR3 DNA: TGTGCCAGCAGTTTAGGTAGCGTCAATGAGCAGTTCTTC
CDR3 protein: CASSLGSVNEQFF

J gene: TRBJ2-3
clone size: -
V gene: TRBV19
D gene: -
CDR3 DNA: TGTGCCAGTAGTATTAGCGATTCGGGGTCCGGTACGCAGTATTTT
CDR3 protein: CASSISDSGSGTQYF

J gene: TRBJ2-1
clone size: -
V gene: TRBV28
D gene: TRBD2
CDR3 DNA: TGTGCCAGCAGAGAGCCCGGGACTAACAAGTTCTTC
CDR3 protein: CASREPGTNKFF

J gene: TRBJ2-1
clone size: -
V gene: TRBV7-9
D gene: TRBD2
CDR3 DNA: TGTGCCAGCAGCTTAGAGCGGGGGAATGAGCAGTTCTTC
CDR3 protein: CASSLERGNEQFF